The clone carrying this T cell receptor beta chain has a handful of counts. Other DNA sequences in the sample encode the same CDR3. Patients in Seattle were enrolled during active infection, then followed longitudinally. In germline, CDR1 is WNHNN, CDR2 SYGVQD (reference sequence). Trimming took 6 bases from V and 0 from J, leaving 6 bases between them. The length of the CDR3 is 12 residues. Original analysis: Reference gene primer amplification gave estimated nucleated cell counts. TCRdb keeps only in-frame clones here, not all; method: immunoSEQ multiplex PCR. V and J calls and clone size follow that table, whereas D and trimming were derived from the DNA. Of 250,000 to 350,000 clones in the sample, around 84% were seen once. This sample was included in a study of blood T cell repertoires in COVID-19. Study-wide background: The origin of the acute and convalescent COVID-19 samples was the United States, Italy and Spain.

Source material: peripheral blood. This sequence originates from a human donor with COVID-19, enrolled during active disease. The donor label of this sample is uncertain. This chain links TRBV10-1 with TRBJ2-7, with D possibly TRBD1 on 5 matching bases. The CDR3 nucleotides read TGCGCCAGCAGCCAGGGCTCCTACGAGCAGTACTTC. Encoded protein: CASSQGSYEQYF.